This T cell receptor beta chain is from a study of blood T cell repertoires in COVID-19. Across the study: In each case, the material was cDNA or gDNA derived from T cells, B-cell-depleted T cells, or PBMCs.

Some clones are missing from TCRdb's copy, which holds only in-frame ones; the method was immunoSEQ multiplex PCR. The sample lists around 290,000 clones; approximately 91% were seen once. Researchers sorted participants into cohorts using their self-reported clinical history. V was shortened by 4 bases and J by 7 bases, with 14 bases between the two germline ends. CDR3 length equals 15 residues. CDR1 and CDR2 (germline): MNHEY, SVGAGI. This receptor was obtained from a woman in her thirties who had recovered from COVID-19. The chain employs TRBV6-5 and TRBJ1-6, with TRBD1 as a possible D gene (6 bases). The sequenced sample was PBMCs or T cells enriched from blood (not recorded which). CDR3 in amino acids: CASSWRQVQNSPLHF. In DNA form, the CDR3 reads TGTGCCAGCAGTTGGCGACAGGTTCAGAATTCACCCCTCCACTTT.